These T cell receptor beta chains were read from a single sample in a study of OX40 agonist ivuxolimab in advanced cancers. Libraries were prepared by immunoSEQ multiplex PCR; TCRdb keeps only in-frame clonotypes and omits some of them. The repertoire holds under 85,000 clones, around 86% seen once, with about 3.4% in the top ten. The source material was CD4+ or CD8+ T cells sorted from blood, sampled in a trial of the OX40 agonist ivuxolimab. Receptors were obtained from an adult with an advanced solid tumor such as melanoma, head and neck, liver or kidney cancer. CDR3s include the opening cysteine and the closing phenylalanine or tryptophan.

V gene: TRBV15; J gene: TRBJ2-1; CDR3 protein: CATEQGRGYNEQFF
V gene: TRBV29-1; J gene: TRBJ1-4; CDR3 protein: CSGQGPNEKLFF
V gene: TRBV19; J gene: TRBJ2-7; CDR3 protein: CATQTRDGAYEQYF
V gene: TRBV18; J gene: TRBJ2-1; CDR3 protein: CASSLGQGSTEQFF
V gene: TRBV5-1; J gene: TRBJ1-2; CDR3 protein: CASSLGTGSPNYGYTF
V gene: TRBV5-4; J gene: TRBJ2-1; CDR3 protein: CASSLEWNEQFF
V gene: TRBV2; J gene: TRBJ2-2; CDR3 protein: CASRATPGLVSGELFF
V gene: TRBV11-3; J gene: TRBJ1-1; CDR3 protein: CASSPGDRGGTEAFF
V gene: TRBV5-4; J gene: TRBJ1-2; CDR3 protein: CASSLPGTRLAYGYTF
V gene: TRBV27; J gene: TRBJ2-1; CDR3 protein: CASSSLGGSYNEQFF
V gene: TRBV19; J gene: TRBJ2-7; CDR3 protein: CASSAWDTTTHEQYF
V gene: TRBV6-5; J gene: TRBJ2-3; CDR3 protein: CASSGNTDTQYF
V gene: TRBV7-9; J gene: TRBJ1-6; CDR3 protein: CASSPIPSPPLHNSPLHF
V gene: TRBV7-9; J gene: TRBJ1-2; CDR3 protein: CAGGSNYGYTF
V gene: TRBV5-6; J gene: TRBJ1-1; CDR3 protein: CASSLGLMNTEAFF
V gene: TRBV18; J gene: TRBJ2-3; CDR3 protein: CASSGQSTSTDTQYF
V gene: TRBV5-8; J gene: TRBJ2-1; CDR3 protein: CASSSGGGAGMQEQFF